This T cell receptor beta chain was retrieved from a study of blood T cell repertoires in COVID-19. Across roughly 25 US areas, participants ranged in age from 18 to 89 years. Generated by immunoSEQ multiplex PCR, the TCRdb table keeps only in-frame clones and is missing some. The sample contains more than 300,000 clones, more than 75% of which appear only once. The sequenced sample consisted of PBMCs or T cells enriched from blood (not recorded which). The TCR originated in a woman younger than 30 who had recovered from COVID-19.

Here the CDR3 reads CASSYGTGLGYTF. In nucleotides, the CDR3 is TGTGCCAGCAGTTATGGGACAGGGTTAGGCTACACCTTC. The chain employs TRBV6-5 and TRBJ1-2; 9 positions agree with TRBD1. V trimming: 3 bases; J trimming: 8 bases; junction bases outside the gene matches: 4. The CDR3 runs to 13 residues. The germline V gene encodes CDR1 MNHEY and CDR2 SVGAGI.